The rows below give T cell receptor beta chains drawn from one sample of a study of blood T cell repertoires in COVID-19. Data came from immunoSEQ multiplex PCR; TCRdb stores just in-frame clones and leaves some out. The profile covers around 230,000 clones, with around 84% appearing a single time and around 10% taken by the ten largest. The sample comprised peripheral blood. The receptor set was obtained from a man in his forties or fifties with COVID-19, enrolled during active disease. Both conserved end residues are part of each CDR3. The order of the fields is J gene, V gene, D gene, clone size, CDR3 DNA, CDR3 protein. A D gene is named only where the DNA matches it firmly. The size field is filled for only some rows; it gives once, few, many or a size class.

J: TRBJ2-1; V: TRBV2; D: -; size: -; DNA: TGTGCCAGCAGTGCCGTCATAGGGGATGAGGAGTTCTTC; CDR3: CASSAVIGDEEFF
J: TRBJ2-5; V: TRBV14; D: -; size: -; DNA: TGTGCCAGCAGCCAACGGGACTTTCAAGAGACCCAGTACTTC; CDR3: CASSQRDFQETQYF
J: TRBJ1-3; V: TRBV2; D: TRBD1; size: -; DNA: TGTGCCAGCATCGGCACAGGGGCTGGAAACACCATATATTTT; CDR3: CASIGTGAGNTIYF
J: TRBJ1-1; V: TRBV6-2/TRBV6-3; D: -; size: -; DNA: TGTGCCAGCAGTTATAGCACGGATTTTGAAGCTTTCTTT; CDR3: CASSYSTDFEAFF
J: TRBJ2-5; V: TRBV5-1; D: TRBD1; size: -; DNA: TGCGCCAGCAGCCTAGGGACAGGGGAGACCCAGTACTTC; CDR3: CASSLGTGETQYF
J: TRBJ2-7; V: TRBV7-8; D: -; size: -; DNA: TGTGCCAGCAGCTTGACTGCCCTCTACGAGCAGTACTTC; CDR3: CASSLTALYEQYF
J: TRBJ2-7; V: TRBV27; D: TRBD2; size: -; DNA: TGTGCCAGCAGTCCTAGCGGGGGGCCCTACGAGCAGTACTTC; CDR3: CASSPSGGPYEQYF
J: TRBJ2-2; V: TRBV2; D: -; size: -; DNA: TGTGCCAGCCGGAAGGACAATATCCCGGGTACCGGGGAGCTGTTTTTT; CDR3: CASRKDNIPGTGELFF
J: TRBJ2-5; V: TRBV3-1/TRBV3-2; D: TRBD2; size: once; DNA: TGTGCCAGCAGCCCTATAATTAGCGGGAGGCCCCAAGAGACCCAGTACTTC; CDR3: CASSPIISGRPQETQYF
J: TRBJ1-1; V: TRBV6-5; D: -; size: -; DNA: TGTGCCAGCTCCTTTAACAGGAACACTGAAGCTTTCTTT; CDR3: CASSFNRNTEAFF
J: TRBJ2-1; V: TRBV24-1; D: -; size: -; DNA: TGTGCCACCAGTGACCCCTCTGGAGACTACAATGAGCAGTTCTTC; CDR3: CATSDPSGDYNEQFF
J: TRBJ2-1; V: TRBV9; D: TRBD2; size: -; DNA: TGTGCCAGCAGCGAGGGACTAGCGGGGTACAATGAGCAGTTCTTC; CDR3: CASSEGLAGYNEQFF
J: TRBJ1-5; V: TRBV6-2/TRBV6-3; D: TRBD1; size: -; DNA: TGTGCCAGCAGCCGGGACAGAAGCAATCAGCCCCAGCATTTT; CDR3: CASSRDRSNQPQHF
J: TRBJ1-4; V: TRBV18; D: -; size: once; DNA: TGTGCCAGCTCACCACCGTCGACTAATGAAAAACTGTTTTTT; CDR3: CASSPPSTNEKLFF
J: TRBJ2-1; V: TRBV3-1/TRBV3-2; D: TRBD2; size: -; DNA: TGTGCCAGCAGCCCGCCGGCGGCTAGCGGGAGGAACAATGAGCAGTTCTTC; CDR3: CASSPPAASGRNNEQFF
J: TRBJ1-4; V: TRBV14; D: -; size: -; DNA: TGTGCCAGCAGCCCCCTCCGCAGGACACCAAATGAAAAACTGTTTTTT; CDR3: CASSPLRRTPNEKLFF
J: TRBJ2-3; V: TRBV6-5; D: TRBD2; size: -; DNA: TGTGCCAGCAGCCCGGCGGGGGTTTCCACAGATACGCAGTATTTT; CDR3: CASSPAGVSTDTQYF
J: TRBJ1-1; V: TRBV5-4; D: TRBD1; size: few; DNA: TGTGCCAGCAGCGTAGACAGGGGCTATAACACTGAAGCTTTCTTT; CDR3: CASSVDRGYNTEAFF
J: TRBJ1-5; V: TRBV2; D: TRBD1; size: -; DNA: TGTGCCAGCAGTGAAAGGACAGGGCGACAGCCCCAGCATTTT; CDR3: CASSERTGRQPQHF
J: TRBJ2-7; V: TRBV11-3; D: -; size: -; DNA: TGTGCCAGCAGCCCATCCGGGTATGAGCAGTACTTC; CDR3: CASSPSGYEQYF
J: TRBJ2-3; V: TRBV5-4; D: TRBD2; size: -; DNA: TGTGCCAGCAGCAGGGGGACTAGCGTATCTAGCACAGATACGCAGTATTTT; CDR3: CASSRGTSVSSTDTQYF
J: TRBJ2-1; V: TRBV3-1/TRBV3-2; D: -; size: once; DNA: TGTGCCAGCAGCCAAGGGCTAGCGCTTTTCCACAATGAGCAGTTCTTC; CDR3: CASSQGLALFHNEQFF
J: TRBJ1-2; V: TRBV29-1; D: -; size: few; DNA: TGCAGCGTTGGCGCGGACTACTATGGCTACACCTTC; CDR3: CSVGADYYGYTF
J: TRBJ2-7; V: TRBV5-1; D: TRBD1; size: -; DNA: TGCGCCAGCAGCTACTGGACAGGGCCCCCGGGAACAAGCGAGCAGTACTTC; CDR3: CASSYWTGPPGTSEQYF
J: TRBJ1-4; V: TRBV27; D: -; size: -; DNA: TGTGCCAGCAGCTTTGCAACTAATGAAAAACTGTTTTTT; CDR3: CASSFATNEKLFF
J: TRBJ2-3; V: TRBV12-3/TRBV12-4; D: -; size: -; DNA: TGTGCCAGCAGCTCTACAGATACGCAGTATTTT; CDR3: CASSSTDTQYF
J: TRBJ2-1; V: TRBV9; D: -; size: -; DNA: TGTGCCAGCAGCGTAGTTAACAGCCCTGAATACAATGAGCAGTTCTTC; CDR3: CASSVVNSPEYNEQFF
J: TRBJ2-1; V: TRBV7-8; D: TRBD2; size: -; DNA: TGTGCCAGCAGCGCAACAGCGGGGGGGCCCTACAATGAGCAGTTCTTC; CDR3: CASSATAGGPYNEQFF
J: TRBJ2-1; V: TRBV3-1/TRBV3-2; D: TRBD2; size: -; DNA: TGTGCCAGCAGCCAAGATCAACTAGCGGGAGGTAGATTGAACAATGAGCAGTTCTTC; CDR3: CASSQDQLAGGRLNNEQFF
J: TRBJ1-2; V: TRBV5-5; D: TRBD1; size: -; DNA: TGTGCCAGCAGCGCGCCCGTTCGGACAGGGACCTTCTACACCTTC; CDR3: CASSAPVRTGTFYTF
J: TRBJ1-6; V: TRBV27; D: TRBD1; size: -; DNA: TGTGCCAGCAGTTTCGAAAAACGGACAGGGTCGAGCAATTCACCCCTCCACTTT; CDR3: CASSFEKRTGSSNSPLHF
J: TRBJ2-7; V: TRBV4-2; D: TRBD2; size: -; DNA: TGTGCCAGCAGCCAAGATTTAGGCGGGAGGGACTACGAGCAGTACTTC; CDR3: CASSQDLGGRDYEQYF
J: TRBJ2-3; V: TRBV27; D: TRBD2; size: -; DNA: TGTGCCAGCAGTTTATCGTATACTAGCGGGAGCGCAGATACGCAGTATTTT; CDR3: CASSLSYTSGSADTQYF
J: TRBJ2-5; V: TRBV18; D: TRBD1; size: -; DNA: TGTGCCAGCTCACCTCGGGGACAGGGGGTCGAGACCCAGTACTTC; CDR3: CASSPRGQGVETQYF
J: TRBJ1-3; V: TRBV25-1; D: TRBD1; size: -; DNA: TGTGCCAGCAGCCTGACAGGGGTCCTCGGAAACACCATATATTTT; CDR3: CASSLTGVLGNTIYF
J: TRBJ2-7; V: TRBV5-8; D: -; size: -; DNA: TGTGCCAGCAGCTTGTCCCCCAGCCGGGACGAGCAGTACTTC; CDR3: CASSLSPSRDEQYF
J: TRBJ1-1; V: TRBV4-3; D: -; size: -; DNA: TGCGCCAGCAGCCAAGTGGGACCCCGGGGGGTGATCGCTGAAGCTTTCTTT; CDR3: CASSQVGPRGVIAEAFF
J: TRBJ2-3; V: TRBV3-1/TRBV3-2; D: TRBD2; size: -; DNA: TGTGCCAGCAGCCGCCCGGGACTAGCGGGGGGGCCAACAGATACGCAGTATTTT; CDR3: CASSRPGLAGGPTDTQYF
J: TRBJ2-5; V: TRBV19; D: -; size: -; DNA: TGTGCCAGTAGTATAGGAAAGGGGCCGTACCAAGAGACCCAGTACTTC; CDR3: CASSIGKGPYQETQYF
J: TRBJ2-7; V: TRBV2; D: -; size: -; DNA: TGTGCCAGCAGTGGGAGACAAAGAGGGCTCGAGCAGTACTTC; CDR3: CASSGRQRGLEQYF
J: TRBJ2-5; V: TRBV18; D: TRBD2; size: -; DNA: TGTGCCAGCTCAACCCTAGCGGGGATTCAAGAGACCCAGTACTTC; CDR3: CASSTLAGIQETQYF
J: TRBJ2-7; V: TRBV7-2; D: TRBD2; size: -; DNA: TGTGCCAGCAGCTTAGGGGCGCTAGCGGGCCCCTCCTACGAGCAGTACTTC; CDR3: CASSLGALAGPSYEQYF
J: TRBJ2-7; V: TRBV9; D: TRBD1; size: -; DNA: TGTGCCAGCAGCGGGGACAGGGGTCTTCCCGAGCAGTACTTC; CDR3: CASSGDRGLPEQYF
J: TRBJ1-2; V: TRBV30; D: TRBD1; size: -; DNA: TGTGCCGTAGGACAGGATTATGGCTACACCTTC; CDR3: CAVGQDYGYTF
J: TRBJ1-2; V: TRBV6-5; D: TRBD1; size: -; DNA: TGTGCCAGCAGTACCATAGACAGGGACTATGGCTACACCTTC; CDR3: CASSTIDRDYGYTF